This T cell receptor beta chain stems from a study of blood T cell repertoires in COVID-19. The CDR3 runs to 15 residues. V was cut by 1 base and J by 3 bases, with 10 bases left in between. Looked up from germline, CDR1 is KGHSH and CDR2 is LQKENI. Using immunoSEQ multiplex PCR, the repertoire was profiled, and TCRdb retains in-frame clones only, with some absent. This table has about 400,000 clones, approximately 85% appearing once. This clonotype was obtained from a woman in her thirties or forties with acute COVID-19. Material: PBMCs or T cells enriched from blood (not recorded which). The chain carries TRBV18 and TRBJ1-5, with D unclear. This CDR3 reads CASSPLGSFNQPQHF. The CDR3, as DNA: TGTGCCAGCTCACCACTGGGCAGCTTCAATCAGCCCCAGCATTTT.